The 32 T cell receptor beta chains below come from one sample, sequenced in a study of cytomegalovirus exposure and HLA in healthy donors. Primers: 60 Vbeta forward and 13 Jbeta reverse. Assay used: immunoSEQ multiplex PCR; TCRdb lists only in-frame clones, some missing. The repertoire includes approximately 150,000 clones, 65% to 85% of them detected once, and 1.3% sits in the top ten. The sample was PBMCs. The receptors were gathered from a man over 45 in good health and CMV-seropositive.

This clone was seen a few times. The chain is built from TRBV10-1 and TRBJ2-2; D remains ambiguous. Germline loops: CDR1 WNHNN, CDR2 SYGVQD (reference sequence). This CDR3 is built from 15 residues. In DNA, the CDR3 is TGCGAGAAGAAGGCGGCATACGAGAACACCGGGGAGCTGTTTTTT. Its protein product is CEKKAAYENTGELFF.

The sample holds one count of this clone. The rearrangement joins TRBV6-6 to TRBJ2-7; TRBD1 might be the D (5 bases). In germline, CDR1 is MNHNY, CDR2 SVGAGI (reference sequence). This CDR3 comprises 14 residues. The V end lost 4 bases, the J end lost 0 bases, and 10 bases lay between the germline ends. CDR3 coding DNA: TGTGCCAGCAGTTCCGTGGACATCTCCTACGAGCAGTACTTC. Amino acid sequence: CASSSVDISYEQYF.

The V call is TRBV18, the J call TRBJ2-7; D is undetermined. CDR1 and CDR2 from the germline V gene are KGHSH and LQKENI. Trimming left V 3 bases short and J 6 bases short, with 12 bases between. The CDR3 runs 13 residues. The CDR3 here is CASSPRGRTEQYF. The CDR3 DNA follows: TGTGCCAGCTCACCCCGCGGCAGAACCGAGCAGTACTTC.

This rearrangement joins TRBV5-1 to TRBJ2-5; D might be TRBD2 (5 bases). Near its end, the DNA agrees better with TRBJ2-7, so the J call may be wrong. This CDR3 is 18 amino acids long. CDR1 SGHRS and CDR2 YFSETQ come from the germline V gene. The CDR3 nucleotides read TGCGCCAGCAGCTTGGCCAGCTCCGGTTCAGGAGGCTCCTACGAGCAGTACTTC. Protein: CASSLASSGSGGSYEQYF.

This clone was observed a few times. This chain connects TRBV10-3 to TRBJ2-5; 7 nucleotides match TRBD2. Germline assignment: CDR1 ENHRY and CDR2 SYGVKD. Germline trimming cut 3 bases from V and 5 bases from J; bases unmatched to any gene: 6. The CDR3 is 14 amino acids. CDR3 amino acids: CAISDPSGGETQYF. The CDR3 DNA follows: TGTGCCATCAGTGACCCTAGCGGCGGGGAGACCCAGTACTTC.

This CDR3 reads CASRRDFQTAIYEQYF. The DNA for the CDR3 is TGTGCCAGCAGGCGGGACTTCCAAACGGCAATCTACGAGCAGTACTTC. The chain uses TRBV2 and TRBJ2-7; possible D gene TRBD2, 6 bases. CDR1 is SNHLY, CDR2 FYNNEI, per germline. The length of the CDR3 is 16 residues. The V and J ends lost 6 bases and 3 bases respectively, with 21 bases between them.

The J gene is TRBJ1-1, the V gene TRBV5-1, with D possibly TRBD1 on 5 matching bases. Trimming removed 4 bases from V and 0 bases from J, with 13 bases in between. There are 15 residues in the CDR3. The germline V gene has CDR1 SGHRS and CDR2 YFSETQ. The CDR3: CASSPLAGMNTEAFF. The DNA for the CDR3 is TGCGCCAGCAGCCCGCTCGCAGGGATGAACACTGAAGCTTTCTTT. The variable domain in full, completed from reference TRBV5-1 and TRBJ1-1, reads KAGVTQTPRYLIKTRGQQVTLSCSPISGHRSVSWYQQTPGQGLQFLFEYFSETQRNKGNFPGRFSGRQFSNSRSEMNVSTLELGDSALYLCASSPLAGMNTEAFFGQGTRLTVV.

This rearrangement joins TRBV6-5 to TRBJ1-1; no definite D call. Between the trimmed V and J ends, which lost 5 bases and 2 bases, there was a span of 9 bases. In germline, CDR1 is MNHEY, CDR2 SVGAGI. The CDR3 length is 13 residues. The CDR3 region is CASSNTVNTEAFF. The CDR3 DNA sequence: TGTGCCAGCAGTAATACAGTTAACACTGAAGCTTTCTTT.

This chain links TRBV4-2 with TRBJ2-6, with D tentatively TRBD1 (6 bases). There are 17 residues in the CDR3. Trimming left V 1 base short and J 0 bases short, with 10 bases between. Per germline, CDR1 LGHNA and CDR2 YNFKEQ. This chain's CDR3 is CASSQAGANSGANVLTF. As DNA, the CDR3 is TGTGCCAGCAGCCAAGCAGGGGCTAACTCTGGGGCCAACGTCCTGACTTTC.

The CDR3 DNA follows: TGTGCCAGCAGCGTAGGGACAGGCCATTCACCCCTCCACTTT. Protein product: CASSVGTGHSPLHF. J is TRBJ1-6 and V is TRBV6-5, with TRBD1 identical over 8 bases. Trimming removed 6 bases from V and 8 bases from J; junction bases left unmatched: 6. There are 14 residues in the CDR3. Per germline, CDR1 MNHEY and CDR2 SVGAGI.

The CDR3 DNA reads TGCAGCGCCATCACGGGACAGGGCTACGAGCAGTACTTC. This sequence encodes CSAITGQGYEQYF. This chain joins TRBV29-1 and TRBJ2-7, with 9 bases fitting TRBD1. The CDR3 runs to 13 residues. Germline V lookup: CDR1 SQVTM, CDR2 ANQGSEA. J lost 3 bases, V lost 7 bases, and 7 bases had no gene match.

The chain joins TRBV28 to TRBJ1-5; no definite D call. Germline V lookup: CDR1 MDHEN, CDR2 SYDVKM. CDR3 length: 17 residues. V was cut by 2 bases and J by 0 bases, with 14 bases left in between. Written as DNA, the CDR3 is TGTGCCAGCAGTTTAACCCGAGGCTATAGTAGCAATCAGCCCCAGCATTTT. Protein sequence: CASSLTRGYSSNQPQHF. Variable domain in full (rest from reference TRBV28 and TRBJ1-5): DVKVTQSSRYLVKRTGEKVFLECVQDMDHENMFWYRQDPGLGLRLIYFSYDVKMKEKGDIPEGYSVSREKKERFSLILESASTNQTSMYLCASSLTRGYSSNQPQHFGDGTRLSIL.

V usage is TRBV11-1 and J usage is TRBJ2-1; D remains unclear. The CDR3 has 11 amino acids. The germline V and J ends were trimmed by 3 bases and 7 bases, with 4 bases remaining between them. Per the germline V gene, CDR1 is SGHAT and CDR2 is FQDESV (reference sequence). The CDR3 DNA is TGTGCCAGCAGCTTTAGTAATGAGCAGTTCTTC. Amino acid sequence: CASSFSNEQFF.

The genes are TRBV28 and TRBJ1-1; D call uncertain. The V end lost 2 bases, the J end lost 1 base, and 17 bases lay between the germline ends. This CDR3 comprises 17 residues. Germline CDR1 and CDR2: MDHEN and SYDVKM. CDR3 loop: CASSLEVGGHENTEAFF. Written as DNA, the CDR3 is TGTGCCAGCAGTTTAGAGGTTGGTGGCCACGAGAACACTGAAGCTTTCTTT.

For the CDR3, the DNA is TGTGCCAGCAAGAAAGGGGGCCTAACCTACGAGCAGTACTTC. Translating it yields CASKKGGLTYEQYF. The genes are TRBV27 and TRBJ2-7; 7 bases agree with TRBD1. This CDR3 is built from 14 residues. Germline CDR1 is MNHEY and CDR2 is SMNVEV (reference sequence). V dropped 7 bases and J dropped 2; count of bases not matched to a gene: 8.

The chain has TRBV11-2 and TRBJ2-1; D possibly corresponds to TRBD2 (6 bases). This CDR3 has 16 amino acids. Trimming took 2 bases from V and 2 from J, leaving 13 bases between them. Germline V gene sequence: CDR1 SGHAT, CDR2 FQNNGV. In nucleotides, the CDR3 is TGTGCCAGCAGCTTACCTTCTAGCGAGGCCTACAATGAGCAGTTCTTC. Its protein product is CASSLPSSEAYNEQFF.

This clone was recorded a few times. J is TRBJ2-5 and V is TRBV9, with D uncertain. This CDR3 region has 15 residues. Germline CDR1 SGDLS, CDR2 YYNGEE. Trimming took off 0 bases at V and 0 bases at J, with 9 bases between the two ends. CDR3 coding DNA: TGTGCCAGCAGCGTAGCAGTACGTAACCAAGAGACCCAGTACTTC. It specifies CASSVAVRNQETQYF.

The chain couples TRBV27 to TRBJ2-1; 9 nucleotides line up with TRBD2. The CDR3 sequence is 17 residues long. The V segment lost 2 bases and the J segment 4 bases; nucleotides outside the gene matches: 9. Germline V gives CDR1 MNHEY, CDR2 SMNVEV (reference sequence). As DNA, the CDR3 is TGTGCCAGCAGTTTAGCCCCCGGGACTAGCCGTTACAATGAGCAGTTCTTC. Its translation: CASSLAPGTSRYNEQFF.

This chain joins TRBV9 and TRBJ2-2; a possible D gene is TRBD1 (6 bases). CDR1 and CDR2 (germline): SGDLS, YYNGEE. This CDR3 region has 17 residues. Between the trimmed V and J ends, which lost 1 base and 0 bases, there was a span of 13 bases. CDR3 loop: CASSVKDRSPNTGELFF. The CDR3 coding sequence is TGTGCCAGCAGCGTAAAAGACAGGAGTCCGAACACCGGGGAGCTGTTTTTT.

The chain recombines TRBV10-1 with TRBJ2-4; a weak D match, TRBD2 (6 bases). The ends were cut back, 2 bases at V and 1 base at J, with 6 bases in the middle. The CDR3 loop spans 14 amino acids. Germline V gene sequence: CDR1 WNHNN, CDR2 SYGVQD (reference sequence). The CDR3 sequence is CASSESGAKNIQYF. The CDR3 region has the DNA TGCGCCAGCAGTGAGAGCGGGGCCAAAAACATTCAGTACTTC.

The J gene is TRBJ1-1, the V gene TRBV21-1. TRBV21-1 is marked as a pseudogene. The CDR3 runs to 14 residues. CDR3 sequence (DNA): TGTGCCAGCAGCCCACGGACTTACAACACTGAAGCTTTCTTT. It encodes CASSPRTYNTEAFF.

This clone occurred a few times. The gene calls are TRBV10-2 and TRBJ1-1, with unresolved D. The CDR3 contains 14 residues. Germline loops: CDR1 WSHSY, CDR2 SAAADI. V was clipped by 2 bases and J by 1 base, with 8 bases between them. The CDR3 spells CASSEVLRNTEAFF. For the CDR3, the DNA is TGCGCCAGCAGTGAGGTCCTTCGGAACACTGAAGCTTTCTTT.

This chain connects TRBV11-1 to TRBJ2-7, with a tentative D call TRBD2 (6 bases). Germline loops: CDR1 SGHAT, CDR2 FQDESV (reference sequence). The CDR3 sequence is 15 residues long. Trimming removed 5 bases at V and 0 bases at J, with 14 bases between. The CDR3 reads CASSRRGLGSYEQYF. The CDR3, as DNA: TGTGCCAGCAGCCGGCGGGGTCTCGGCTCCTACGAGCAGTACTTC.

The CDR3 protein is CSSRTSGSREQFF. Written as DNA, the CDR3 is TGCAGCTCTCGGACTAGCGGGAGTCGGGAGCAGTTCTTC. J is TRBJ2-1 and V is TRBV29-1, with 13 bases identical to TRBD2. The CDR3 covers 13 residues. Germline V gene lookup returns CDR1 SQVTM and CDR2 ANQGSEA. V gave up 8 bases and J gave up 10 bases; unmatched junction bases: 8.

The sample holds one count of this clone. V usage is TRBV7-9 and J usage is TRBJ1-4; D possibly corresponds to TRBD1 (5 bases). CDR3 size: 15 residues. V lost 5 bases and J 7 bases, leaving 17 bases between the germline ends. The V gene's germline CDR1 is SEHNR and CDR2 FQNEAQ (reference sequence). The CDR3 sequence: CASSPAAGITEKLFF. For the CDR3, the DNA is TGTGCCAGCAGCCCGGCGGCAGGGATCACTGAAAAACTGTTTTTT.

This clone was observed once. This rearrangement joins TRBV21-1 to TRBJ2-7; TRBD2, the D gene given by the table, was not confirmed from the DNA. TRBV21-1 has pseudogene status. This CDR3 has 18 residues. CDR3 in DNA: TGTGCCAGCAGCAAAGACCAACGGGCTAGCGGGAGATCCTACGAGCAGTACTTC. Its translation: CASSKDQRASGRSYEQYF.

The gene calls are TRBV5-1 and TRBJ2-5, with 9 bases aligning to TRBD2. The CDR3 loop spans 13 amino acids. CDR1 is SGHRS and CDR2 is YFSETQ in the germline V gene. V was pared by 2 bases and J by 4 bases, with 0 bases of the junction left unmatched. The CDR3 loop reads CASSFSGGETQYF. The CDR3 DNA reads TGCGCCAGCAGCTTTAGCGGGGGAGAGACCCAGTACTTC.

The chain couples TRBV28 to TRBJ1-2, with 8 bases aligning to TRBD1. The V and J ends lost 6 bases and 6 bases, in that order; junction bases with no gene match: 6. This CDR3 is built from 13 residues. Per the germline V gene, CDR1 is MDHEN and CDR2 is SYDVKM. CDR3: CASRSTGADGYTF. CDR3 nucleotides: TGTGCCAGCAGGTCGACAGGGGCAGATGGCTACACCTTC.

The CDR3 here is CASSPTGSGSNSPLHF. CDR3 sequence (DNA): TGTGCCAGCTCACCAACGGGTTCGGGTTCCAATTCACCCCTCCACTTT. The chain joins TRBV18 to TRBJ1-6; D remains ambiguous. V was cut by 2 bases and J by 7 bases, with 15 bases left in between. Germline CDR1 reads KGHSH; CDR2 reads LQKENI. The CDR3 covers 16 residues.

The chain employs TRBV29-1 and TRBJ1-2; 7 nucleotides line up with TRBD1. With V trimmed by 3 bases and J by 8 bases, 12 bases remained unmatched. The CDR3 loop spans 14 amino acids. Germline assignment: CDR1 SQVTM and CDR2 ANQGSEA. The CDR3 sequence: CSVDPVQGVFGYTF. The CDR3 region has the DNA TGCAGCGTTGATCCTGTGCAGGGGGTTTTCGGCTACACCTTC.

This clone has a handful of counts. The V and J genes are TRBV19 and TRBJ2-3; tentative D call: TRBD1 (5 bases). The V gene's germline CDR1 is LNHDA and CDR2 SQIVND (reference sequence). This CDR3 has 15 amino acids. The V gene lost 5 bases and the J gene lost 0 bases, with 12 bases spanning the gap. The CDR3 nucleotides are TGTGCCAGTAGTCCCGGTGGGGCAAGCACAGATACGCAGTATTTT. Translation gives CASSPGGASTDTQYF.

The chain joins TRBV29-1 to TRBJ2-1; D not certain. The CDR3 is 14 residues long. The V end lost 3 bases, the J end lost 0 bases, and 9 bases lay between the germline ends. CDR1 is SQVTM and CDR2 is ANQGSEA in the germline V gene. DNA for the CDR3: TGCAGCGTTGATGTTCAGAACTCCTACAATGAGCAGTTCTTC. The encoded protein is CSVDVQNSYNEQFF.